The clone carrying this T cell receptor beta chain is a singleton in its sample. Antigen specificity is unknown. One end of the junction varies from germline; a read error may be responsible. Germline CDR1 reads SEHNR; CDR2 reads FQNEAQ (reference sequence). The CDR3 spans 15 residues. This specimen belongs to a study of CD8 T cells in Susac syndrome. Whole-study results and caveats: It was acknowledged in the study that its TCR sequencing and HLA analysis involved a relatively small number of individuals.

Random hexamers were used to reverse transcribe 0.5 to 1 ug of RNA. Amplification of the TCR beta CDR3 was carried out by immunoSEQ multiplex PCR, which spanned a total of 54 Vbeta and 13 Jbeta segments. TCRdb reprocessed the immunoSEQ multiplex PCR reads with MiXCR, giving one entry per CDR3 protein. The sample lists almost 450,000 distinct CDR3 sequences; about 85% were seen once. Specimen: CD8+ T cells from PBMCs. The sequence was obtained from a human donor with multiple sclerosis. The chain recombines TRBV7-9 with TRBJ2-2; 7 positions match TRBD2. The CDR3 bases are TGTGCCAGCAGCTTTGCGGGGGAGAACGCCGGGGAGCTGTTTTTT. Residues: CASSFAGENAGELFF.